This TCR beta chain was identified in a study of blood T cell repertoires in COVID-19. At the level of the study: Whether acute or convalescent, the COVID-19 samples came from the United States, Italy and Spain. PBMCs, B-cell-depleted T cells, or T cells provided the cDNA or gDNA that made up the material.

The CDR3 runs to 17 residues. Losses at the gene ends were 0 bases for V and 0 bases for J; bases not matched to a gene: 4. Germline assignment: CDR1 SGHRS and CDR2 YFSETQ. Authors' processing steps: For nucleated cells, counts were estimated from reference gene primer amplification. Generated by immunoSEQ multiplex PCR, the TCRdb table keeps only in-frame clones and is missing some. The DNA was the basis for D and trimming; V, J and clone size are from that table. The table includes some 74,000 clones, 75% to 85% detected once. The TCR was taken from a man older than 75 with acute or convalescent COVID-19. Sequencing input: peripheral blood. The V gene is TRBV5-1, the J gene TRBJ2-1, with 9 bases lining up with TRBD1. The CDR3 DNA follows: TGCGCCAGCAGCTTGGATGGGACAGGGAGCTCCTACAATGAGCAGTTCTTC. This sequence encodes CASSLDGTGSSYNEQFF.